A selection of T cell receptor beta chains follows, all from one sample in a study of blood T cell repertoires in COVID-19. Measured with immunoSEQ multiplex PCR; TCRdb has only the in-frame clones, and not every one. The sample includes about 130,000 clones, roughly 86% of them seen just once. Sequencing used peripheral blood. The receptors were sampled from a woman aged 70-85 years with COVID-19, enrolled during active disease. Both conserved end residues are part of each CDR3. A D gene is named only where the DNA matches it firmly. For some rows the clone size is stated as once, few or many, or as a class when expanded; others skip it.

d_call	j_call	v_call	clone_size	cdr3_length	cdr3_nt	cdr3_aa
TRBD1	TRBJ2-2	TRBV5-5	-	14	TGTGCCAGCAGCCTAGGACAGGGGACCGGGGAGCTGTTTTTT	CASSLGQGTGELFF
TRBD1	TRBJ1-5	TRBV28	-	19	TGTGCCAGCAGTTTACTAAAGACAGGGTGGTGGCCGGCGAAACAGCCCCAGCATTTT	CASSLLKTGWWPAKQPQHF
-	TRBJ1-3	TRBV7-9	once	15	TGTGCCAGCAGCTTCCTAGGGGCCTTGGAAGGCACCATATATTTT	CASSFLGALEGTIYF
-	TRBJ2-6	TRBV6-5	-	15	TGTGCCAGCGGAAGGGGTCCCTCTGGGGCCAACGTCCTGACTTTC	CASGRGPSGANVLTF
TRBD1	TRBJ1-2	TRBV4-1	-	15	TGCGCCAGCAGCAGGGGACAGGGGCAGGCCTATGGCTACACCTTC	CASSRGQGQAYGYTF
-	TRBJ1-6	TRBV18	-	12	TGTGCCAGCTCAAAGACAGATTCACCCCTCCACTTT	CASSKTDSPLHF
TRBD1	TRBJ1-1	TRBV7-9	-	16	TGTGCCAGCAACTTCGATAGGACAGGGGGTAAAGTTGAAGCTTTCTTT	CASNFDRTGGKVEAFF
TRBD1	TRBJ1-1	TRBV4-2	-	17	TGTGCCAGCAGCCAACCCGACAGGGGGCTGAGGAGCACTGAAGCTTTCTTT	CASSQPDRGLRSTEAFF
-	TRBJ1-6	TRBV7-8	-	12	TGTGCCAGCGGACAGCCTAATTCACCCCTCCACTTT	CASGQPNSPLHF
-	TRBJ1-3	TRBV10-3	-	17	TGTGCCATCAGTGAGGAAGCAGGGGCCCACTCTGGAAACACCATATATTTT	CAISEEAGAHSGNTIYF
-	TRBJ1-5	TRBV28	-	12	TGTGCCACCCCCGGGAGGGGGCAGCCCCAGCATTTT	CATPGRGQPQHF
-	TRBJ1-2	TRBV28	few	12	TGTGCCAGCAGTTCGAGTGACAGTGGCTACACCTTC	CASSSSDSGYTF
-	TRBJ1-4	TRBV28	-	15	TGTGCCAGCAGCCCAACAGGGAGGGCTAATGAAAAACTGTTTTTT	CASSPTGRANEKLFF
TRBD1	TRBJ1-1	TRBV5-1	-	18	TGCGCCAGCAGCTCCTTGGGGACAGGGTCGTTAGGGAACACTGAAGCTTTCTTT	CASSSLGTGSLGNTEAFF
-	TRBJ1-1	TRBV28	-	12	TGTGCCAGCAGTTTGTTACAATCTGAAGCTTTCTTT	CASSLLQSEAFF
TRBD1	TRBJ1-2	TRBV5-1	-	15	TGCGCCAGCAGCCCACGACAGGGGGGGTCCTATGGCTACACCTTC	CASSPRQGGSYGYTF
-	TRBJ1-2	TRBV6-5	-	14	TGTGCCAGCAGTTACTCTAGGGAGCGCTATGGCTACACCTTC	CASSYSRERYGYTF
TRBD1	TRBJ1-2	TRBV7-2	-	15	TGTGCCAGCAGCCCATACAGGGGGACCAACTATGGCTACACCTTC	CASSPYRGTNYGYTF
-	TRBJ1-5	TRBV30	once	13	TGTGCCTGGAGTGGTGAAAGAGCGGGGCCCCAGCATTTT	CAWSGERAGPQHF
TRBD2	TRBJ2-5	TRBV7-9	-	13	TGTGCCAGCAGCTTAGGCGGGGGGGAGACCCAGTACTTC	CASSLGGGETQYF
-	TRBJ2-1	TRBV3-1/TRBV3-2	-	12	TGTGCCAGCAGCCAGTCAGGGTTTGAGCAGTTCTTC	CASSQSGFEQFF
TRBD1	TRBJ2-7	TRBV11-2	once	14	TGTGCCAGCAGCTTCAACAGGGGGCCCTACGAGCAGTACTTC	CASSFNRGPYEQYF
TRBD1	TRBJ1-1	TRBV29-1	-	12	TGCAGCGTTAGACAGGGGGAGACTGAAGCTTTCTTT	CSVRQGETEAFF
-	TRBJ2-3	TRBV7-9	-	10	TGTGCCAACGGTGAGGATACGCAGTATTTT	CANGEDTQYF
-	TRBJ2-5	TRBV3-1/TRBV3-2	-	16	TGTGCCAGCAGCCTGTCCGGGCAGGGGCGACAAGAGACCCAGTACTTC	CASSLSGQGRQETQYF
-	TRBJ2-7	TRBV30	-	12	TGTGCCTGGAGTGTTTCCGCCTACGAGCAGTACTTC	CAWSVSAYEQYF
-	TRBJ2-1	TRBV6-2/TRBV6-3	-	17	TGTGCCAGCAGCCTACTACCCCTAGCGAGCTCCTACAATGAGCAGTTCTTC	CASSLLPLASSYNEQFF
TRBD2	TRBJ2-1	TRBV28	-	15	TGTGCCAGCAGTTTAGCGGGGGGTAGTTACAATGAGCAGTTCTTC	CASSLAGGSYNEQFF
-	TRBJ1-3	TRBV2	-	16	TGTGCCAGTAATACCCTACAGGGCACCTCTGGAAACACCATATATTTT	CASNTLQGTSGNTIYF